The clone carrying this TCR beta chain was picked up many times. The antigen remains undetermined. Unmatched junction bases numbered 6, after V lost 6 bases and J lost 5 bases. The CDR3 contains 15 residues. CDR1 and CDR2 from the germline V gene are MNHEY and SVGEGT. The source of the sample is a study of identical twins. Findings and caveats of the study: Zero-insertion analyses were open to partial confounding by invariant MAIT and iNKT cells. Within monozygotic twins, out-of-frame TCR alpha sharing was underestimated by the models. Insertions were fewer in abundant cord blood beta clonotypes, whereas memory repertoires showed none of this pattern.

With template switching, a universal primer site was added, and the cDNA carried unique molecular identifiers. Each CDR3 protein is one row after TCRdb ran MiXCR on the 5' RACE reads. The sample lists roughly 750,000 distinct CDR3 sequences, around 20% seen once, with around 4.5% in the top ten. These data were also reused for a study on T cells expressing NK-cell markers.

This rearrangement joins TRBV6-2 or TRBV6-3 to TRBJ2-2; 10 nucleotides match TRBD1. The sequencing sample was made of PBMCs. The origin of this receptor is a woman aged 18-35 years in good health. CDR3 nucleotides: TGTGCCAGCAGAATCCCGGGACAGGGGACCGGGGAGCTGTTTTTT. Translated: CASRIPGQGTGELFF.